This TCR beta chain came from a study of blood T cell repertoires in COVID-19. This CDR3 has 17 residues. CDR1 WSHSY and CDR2 SAAADI come from the germline V gene. J was trimmed by 2 bases and V by 6 bases; bases with no gene match: 13. This clone has only a few counts. Only in-frame clones appear in the TCRdb table, and some are missing; sequencing was by immunoSEQ multiplex PCR. Seen here are about 53,000 clones, about 86% observed once, and the top ten hold less than 4%. This clonotype was sampled from a man aged 45-65 years with acute or convalescent COVID-19. Material for sequencing was peripheral blood. The genes are TRBV10-2 and TRBJ2-3, with 8 bases identical to TRBD2. The chain's CDR3 is CASRTEIAGLVTDTQYF. The CDR3 nucleotides read TGCGCCAGCAGAACCGAGATAGCGGGACTAGTCACAGATACGCAGTATTTT.